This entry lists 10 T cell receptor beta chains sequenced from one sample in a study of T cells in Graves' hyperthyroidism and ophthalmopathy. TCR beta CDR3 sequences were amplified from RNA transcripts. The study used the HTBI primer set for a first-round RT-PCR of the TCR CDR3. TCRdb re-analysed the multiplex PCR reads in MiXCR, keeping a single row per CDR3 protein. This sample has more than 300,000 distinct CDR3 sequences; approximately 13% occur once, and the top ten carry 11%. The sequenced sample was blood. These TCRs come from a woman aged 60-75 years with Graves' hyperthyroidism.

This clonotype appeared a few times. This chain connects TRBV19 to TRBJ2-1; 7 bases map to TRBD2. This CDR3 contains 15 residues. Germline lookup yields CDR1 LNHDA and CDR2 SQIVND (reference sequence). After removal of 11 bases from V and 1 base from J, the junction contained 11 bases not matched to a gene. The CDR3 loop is CAVQAGASSYNEQFF. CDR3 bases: TGTGCCGTACAGGCGGGAGCCTCATCCTACAATGAGCAGTTCTTC. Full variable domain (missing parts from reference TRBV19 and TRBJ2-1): DGGITQSPKYLFRKEGQNVTLSCEQNLNHDAMYWYRQDPGQGLRLIYYSQIVNDFQKGDIAEGYSVSREKKESFPLTVTSAQKNPTAFYLCAVQAGASSYNEQFFGPGTRLTVL.

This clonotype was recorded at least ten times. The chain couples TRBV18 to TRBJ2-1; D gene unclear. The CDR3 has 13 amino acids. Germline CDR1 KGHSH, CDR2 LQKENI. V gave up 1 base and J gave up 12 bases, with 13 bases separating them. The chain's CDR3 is CASSPRDSLGQFF. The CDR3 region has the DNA TGTGCCAGCTCACCACGGGATTCCCTAGGGCAGTTCTTC.

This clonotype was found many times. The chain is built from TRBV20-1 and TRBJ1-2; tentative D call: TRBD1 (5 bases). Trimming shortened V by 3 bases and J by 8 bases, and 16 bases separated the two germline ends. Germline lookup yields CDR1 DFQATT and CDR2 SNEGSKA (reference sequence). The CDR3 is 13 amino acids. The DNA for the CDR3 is TGCAGTGCTAGCAATCAGGGCGGCTGGGGCTACACCTTC. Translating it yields CSASNQGGWGYTF.

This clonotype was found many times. CDR3 in DNA: TGTGCCAGCAGAGCGGTGGAGACCCAGTACTTC. Amino acid sequence: CASRAVETQYF. This chain connects TRBV28 to TRBJ2-5, with D perhaps TRBD2 (5 bases). The V end lost 6 bases, the J end lost 5 bases, and 7 bases lay between the germline ends. Germline V lookup: CDR1 MDHEN, CDR2 SYDVKM. The CDR3 spans 11 residues.

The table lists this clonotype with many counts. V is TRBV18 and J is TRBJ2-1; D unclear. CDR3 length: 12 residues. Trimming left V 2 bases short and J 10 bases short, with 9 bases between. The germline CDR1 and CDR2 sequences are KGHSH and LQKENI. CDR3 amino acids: CASSPRALEQFF. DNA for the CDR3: TGTGCCAGCTCACCAAGAGCTCTGGAGCAGTTCTTC. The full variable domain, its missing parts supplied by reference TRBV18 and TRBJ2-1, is NAGVMQNPRHLVRRRGQEARLRCSPMKGHSHVYWYRQLPEEGLKFMVYLQKENIIDESGMPKERFSAEFPKEGPSILRIQQVVRGDSAAYFCASSPRALEQFFGPGTRLTVL.

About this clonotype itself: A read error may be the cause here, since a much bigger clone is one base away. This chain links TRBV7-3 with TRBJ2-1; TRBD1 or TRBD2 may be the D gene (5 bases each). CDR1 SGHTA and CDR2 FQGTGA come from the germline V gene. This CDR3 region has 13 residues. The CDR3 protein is CASSPGPLGEQCF. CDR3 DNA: TGTGCCAGCAGCCCAGGACCTCTGGGGGAGCAGTGCTTC.

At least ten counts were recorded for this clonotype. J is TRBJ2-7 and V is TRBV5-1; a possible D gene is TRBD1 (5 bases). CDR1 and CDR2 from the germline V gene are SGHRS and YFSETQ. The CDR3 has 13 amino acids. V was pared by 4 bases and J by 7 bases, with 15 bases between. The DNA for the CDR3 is TGCGCCAGCAGCCTACCCATCCCAGGGGAGCAGTACTTC. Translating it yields CASSLPIPGEQYF.

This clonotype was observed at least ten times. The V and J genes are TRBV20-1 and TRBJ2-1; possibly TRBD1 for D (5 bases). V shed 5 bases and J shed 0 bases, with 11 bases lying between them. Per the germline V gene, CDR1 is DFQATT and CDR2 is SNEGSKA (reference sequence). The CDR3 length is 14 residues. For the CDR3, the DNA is TGCAGTGCTGGAAGACAGAGCTCCTACAATGAGCAGTTCTTC. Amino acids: CSAGRQSSYNEQFF.

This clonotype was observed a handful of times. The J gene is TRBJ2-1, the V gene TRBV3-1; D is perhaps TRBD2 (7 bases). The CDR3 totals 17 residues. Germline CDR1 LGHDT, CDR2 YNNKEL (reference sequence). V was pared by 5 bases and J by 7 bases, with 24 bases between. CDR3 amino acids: CASSWGLGGGPDNEQFF. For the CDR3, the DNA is TGTGCCAGCAGCTGGGGGTTAGGGGGAGGGCCGGATAATGAGCAGTTCTTC.

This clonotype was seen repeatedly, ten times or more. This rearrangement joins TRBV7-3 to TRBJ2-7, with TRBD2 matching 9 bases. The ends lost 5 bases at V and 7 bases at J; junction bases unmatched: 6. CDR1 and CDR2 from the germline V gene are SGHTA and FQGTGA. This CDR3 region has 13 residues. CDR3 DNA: TGTGCCAGCAGCCCTAGCGGGACGGAAGAGCAGTACTTC. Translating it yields CASSPSGTEEQYF.